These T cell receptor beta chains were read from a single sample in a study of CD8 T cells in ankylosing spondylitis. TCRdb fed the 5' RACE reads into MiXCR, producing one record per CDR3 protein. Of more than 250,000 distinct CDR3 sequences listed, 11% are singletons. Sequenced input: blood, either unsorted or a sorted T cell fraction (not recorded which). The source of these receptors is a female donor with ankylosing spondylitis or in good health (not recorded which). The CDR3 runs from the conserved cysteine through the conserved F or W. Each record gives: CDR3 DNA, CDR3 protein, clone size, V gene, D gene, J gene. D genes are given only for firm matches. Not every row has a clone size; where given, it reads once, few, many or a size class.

CDR3nt: TGTGCCATCAGTGGGACACAGGGGTTCGAGTCTGGGGCCAACGTCCTGACTTTC
CDR3aa: CAISGTQGFESGANVLTF
abundance: NA
v_gene: TRBV10-3
d_gene: TRBD1
j_gene: TRBJ2-6

CDR3nt: TGTGCCAGCAGCTTAGGTGGGGTAAGGACAGATACGCAGTATTTT
CDR3aa: CASSLGGVRTDTQYF
abundance: few
v_gene: TRBV7-2
d_gene: NA
j_gene: TRBJ2-3

CDR3nt: TGCAGTGCGAGGACTAGCGGGGGCCCGTTGCTGTACTTC
CDR3aa: CSARTSGGPLLYF
abundance: NA
v_gene: TRBV20-1
d_gene: TRBD2
j_gene: TRBJ2-7

CDR3nt: TGCGCCAGCAGCTTAGGGATTTACGTGAAGAATGGCTACACCTTC
CDR3aa: CASSLGIYVKNGYTF
abundance: NA
v_gene: TRBV5-1
d_gene: NA
j_gene: TRBJ1-2

CDR3nt: TGTGCCAGCAGCAGAACAGGGGGCACAGATACGCAGTATTTT
CDR3aa: CASSRTGGTDTQYF
abundance: many
v_gene: TRBV7-9
d_gene: TRBD1
j_gene: TRBJ2-3

CDR3nt: TGCAGTGCTAGAGTCAGGGGGCTAAGGGACCCTACTACCTACGAGCAGTACTTC
CDR3aa: CSARVRGLRDPTTYEQYF
abundance: many
v_gene: TRBV20-1
d_gene: TRBD1
j_gene: TRBJ2-7

CDR3nt: TGCAGTGCTTTAACTAGCGGGGGGGGACACGAGCAGTACTTC
CDR3aa: CSALTSGGGHEQYF
abundance: NA
v_gene: TRBV20-1
d_gene: TRBD2
j_gene: TRBJ2-7

CDR3nt: TGCGCCAGCAGCTTGGAACAGATAAACACAGATACGCAGTATTTT
CDR3aa: CASSLEQINTDTQYF
abundance: NA
v_gene: TRBV5-1
d_gene: NA
j_gene: TRBJ2-3

CDR3nt: TGTGCCAGCAGCTATGTCGCGGGGCGCACAGATACGCAGTATTTT
CDR3aa: CASSYVAGRTDTQYF
abundance: few
v_gene: TRBV7-2
d_gene: NA
j_gene: TRBJ2-3

CDR3nt: TGTGCCAGCTCACCCAAGCCGGGACAGGGCCACGAGCAGTACTTC
CDR3aa: CASSPKPGQGHEQYF
abundance: many
v_gene: TRBV18
d_gene: TRBD1
j_gene: TRBJ2-7

CDR3nt: TGTGCCAGCAGTTCTTGGGGCAATCAGCCCCAGCATTTT
CDR3aa: CASSSWGNQPQHF
abundance: many
v_gene: TRBV6-5
d_gene: NA
j_gene: TRBJ1-5

CDR3nt: TGCAGTGCTTCGGGACTAGCGGGGGGCCCCTCCTACGAGCAGTACTTC
CDR3aa: CSASGLAGGPSYEQYF
abundance: few
v_gene: TRBV20-1
d_gene: TRBD2
j_gene: TRBJ2-7

CDR3nt: TGCAGTGCTAACCCGGGACTCTTGAACCAAGAGACCCAGTACTTC
CDR3aa: CSANPGLLNQETQYF
abundance: many
v_gene: TRBV20-1
d_gene: NA
j_gene: TRBJ2-5

CDR3nt: TGTGCCAGCAGCCCCAGGGGGGTGGGAGCCTACAATGAGCAGTTCTTC
CDR3aa: CASSPRGVGAYNEQFF
abundance: many
v_gene: TRBV9
d_gene: NA
j_gene: TRBJ2-1

CDR3nt: TGTGCCAGTAGCCGAACTGGACAGGGCTACACTGAAGCTTTCTTT
CDR3aa: CASSRTGQGYTEAFF
abundance: NA
v_gene: TRBV19
d_gene: TRBD1
j_gene: TRBJ1-1

CDR3nt: TGCAGTGCTAGAGACGAAAGCGGGTTCACAGATACGCAGTATTTT
CDR3aa: CSARDESGFTDTQYF
abundance: many
v_gene: TRBV20-1
d_gene: NA
j_gene: TRBJ2-3

CDR3nt: TGCGCCAGCAGTGAGGCGCAACAGGCCGAGCAGTTCTTC
CDR3aa: CASSEAQQAEQFF
abundance: few
v_gene: TRBV10-2
d_gene: NA
j_gene: TRBJ2-1

CDR3nt: TGTGCCAGCTCACTAGCGGGAGCAAAGGATACGCAGTATTTT
CDR3aa: CASSLAGAKDTQYF
abundance: few
v_gene: TRBV12-3/TRBV12-4
d_gene: TRBD2
j_gene: TRBJ2-3

CDR3nt: TGCAGTGCTAACCGGGACAGACAAGAGACCCAGTACTTC
CDR3aa: CSANRDRQETQYF
abundance: few
v_gene: TRBV20-1
d_gene: TRBD1
j_gene: TRBJ2-5

CDR3nt: TGCAGCGTTGAATGGGACGGGGGGCTTGATTCTGAAGCTTTCTTT
CDR3aa: CSVEWDGGLDSEAFF
abundance: many
v_gene: TRBV29-1
d_gene: NA
j_gene: TRBJ1-1

CDR3nt: TGTGCCAGCAGTTTACAGGGCCCTAGCAATCAGCCCCAGCATTTT
CDR3aa: CASSLQGPSNQPQHF
abundance: NA
v_gene: TRBV28
d_gene: NA
j_gene: TRBJ1-5

CDR3nt: TGTGCCAGCAGCCAAGATCGGGGGGAGCAGTTCTTC
CDR3aa: CASSQDRGEQFF
abundance: few
v_gene: TRBV3-1
d_gene: NA
j_gene: TRBJ2-1

CDR3nt: TGTGCCAGCAGTGACCAACAGGGAATCCTCACAGATACGCAGTATTTT
CDR3aa: CASSDQQGILTDTQYF
abundance: many
v_gene: TRBV2
d_gene: NA
j_gene: TRBJ2-3

CDR3nt: TGCAGTGCACAACTAGCCACAGATACGCAGTATTTT
CDR3aa: CSAQLATDTQYF
abundance: NA
v_gene: TRBV20-1
d_gene: NA
j_gene: TRBJ2-3

CDR3nt: TGTGCCAGCAGCCTCGGGACAGGGGGCGAGGATACGCAGTATTTT
CDR3aa: CASSLGTGGEDTQYF
abundance: NA
v_gene: TRBV11-3
d_gene: TRBD1
j_gene: TRBJ2-3

CDR3nt: TGTGCCAGCAGCCCAATTAGCGGGAGGGCCTGGACAGATACGCAGTATTTT
CDR3aa: CASSPISGRAWTDTQYF
abundance: NA
v_gene: TRBV12-3/TRBV12-4
d_gene: TRBD2
j_gene: TRBJ2-3

CDR3nt: TGCAGTGCTAGAGACGTAGGACGCGGGTACACAGATACGCAGTATTTT
CDR3aa: CSARDVGRGYTDTQYF
abundance: many
v_gene: TRBV20-1
d_gene: NA
j_gene: TRBJ2-3

CDR3nt: TGTGCCAGCAGTTTGAGGGGACTAGCGGGAATCGAGCAGTACTTC
CDR3aa: CASSLRGLAGIEQYF
abundance: few
v_gene: TRBV28
d_gene: TRBD2
j_gene: TRBJ2-7

CDR3nt: TGTGCCAGCAGTTCAGACTTTCCTAACTATGGCTACACCTTC
CDR3aa: CASSSDFPNYGYTF
abundance: NA
v_gene: TRBV28
d_gene: NA
j_gene: TRBJ1-2

CDR3nt: TGTGCCAGTCAGGACGGTCTGGTGGGTTATGGCTACACCTTC
CDR3aa: CASQDGLVGYGYTF
abundance: few
v_gene: TRBV19
d_gene: NA
j_gene: TRBJ1-2

CDR3nt: TGTGCCAGCAGCTTAATGAATATCCGCGTCGGGACAGGGAATGTTCAGGAGCAGTACTTC
CDR3aa: CASSLMNIRVGTGNVQEQYF
abundance: many
v_gene: TRBV7-8
d_gene: TRBD1
j_gene: TRBJ2-7

CDR3nt: TGTGCCATCAGAGGCTTCGGGGGTCCAGGCACTGAAGCTTTCTTT
CDR3aa: CAIRGFGGPGTEAFF
abundance: many
v_gene: TRBV10-3
d_gene: NA
j_gene: TRBJ1-1

CDR3nt: TGTGCCAGCAGACGATTTGATACCGGGGAGCTGTTTTTT
CDR3aa: CASRRFDTGELFF
abundance: many
v_gene: TRBV12-3/TRBV12-4
d_gene: NA
j_gene: TRBJ2-2

CDR3nt: TGCAGTGCTAATCTGAGAGGGGACGAGCAGTACTTC
CDR3aa: CSANLRGDEQYF
abundance: many
v_gene: TRBV20-1
d_gene: NA
j_gene: TRBJ2-7

CDR3nt: TGTGCCAGCAGCGGGACCGGGACAGGGGATAACAATGAGCAGTTCTTC
CDR3aa: CASSGTGTGDNNEQFF
abundance: NA
v_gene: TRBV7-8
d_gene: TRBD1
j_gene: TRBJ2-1

CDR3nt: TGCGCCAGCCACAGTGGGGAGAACACCGGGGAGCTGTTTTTT
CDR3aa: CASHSGENTGELFF
abundance: many
v_gene: TRBV5-1
d_gene: NA
j_gene: TRBJ2-2

CDR3nt: TGCAGTGCTCTAGCAAGCGGGGGCCGGGGGTACAATGAGCAGTTCTTC
CDR3aa: CSALASGGRGYNEQFF
abundance: many
v_gene: TRBV20-1
d_gene: TRBD2
j_gene: TRBJ2-1

CDR3nt: TGTGCCAGCAGTACCGGGGACTTGGCCTTCAATAAGCAGTTCTTC
CDR3aa: CASSTGDLAFNKQFF
abundance: NA
v_gene: TRBV28
d_gene: NA
j_gene: TRBJ2-1